The source of this TCR beta chain is a study of graft-versus-host responses after intestinal transplantation (dated by TCRdb to the early 2020s). Regarding the research as a whole: Recipients received multivisceral, liver-intestinal, or isolated intestinal transplants. Of the approximately 24 intestinal transplant recipients enrolled in the cohort, one of whom was a retransplant, 3 patients without pretransplant specimens were excluded. After intestinal transplantation, graft-versus-host and host-versus-graft alloreactive T cell clones were followed in the graft, circulation and bone marrow using bulk TCR-beta CDR3 sequencing. Alloreactive clones were identified by sequencing pre-transplant mixed lymphocyte reaction products and comparing them with unstimulated pre-transplant donor and recipient T cells. Samples from a few later patients were sequenced in-house on an Illumina MiSeq with MiXCR processing rather than by the commercial service. A peak of at least 4% donor T cells among recipient peripheral blood mononuclear cells was the definition used for donor T cell macrochimerism. Every recipient was given anti-thymocyte globulin induction, followed by roughly 3 years of maintenance tacrolimus and steroids.

What the research found in general, with its limitations: GvH clones were found in recipient bone marrow, and some of the GvH clones appeared earlier in ileal mucosa or blood, which is consistent with an intestinal mucosal origin. In patients with donor T cell macrochimerism, the allografts had high GvH to HvG T cell clonal ratios. The conclusions were limited by the relatively low number and heterogeneity of the intestinal transplant patients. Peak levels of circulating GvH clones were associated with declines in HvG clones early after transplant.

The receptor library was made with the immunoSEQ multiplex PCR assay. For most patients, genomic DNA was isolated with the Qiagen DNeasy Blood and Tissue Kit and shipped frozen to Adaptive Biotechnologies for TCR sequencing. Adaptive Biotechnologies carried out high-throughput TCR-beta CDR3 sequencing of genomic DNA for most patients. On the study's bioinformatics: TCR sequencing data were retrieved from Adaptive's ImmunoSEQ software for some 17 patients, whereas three other patients were processed with MiXCR and VDJtools. To correct CD4 versus CD8 sorting errors, any sequence found in both subsets at a frequency ratio below 5:1 was removed. CDR3 nucleotide sequences shared by donor and recipient were removed because the origin of these sequences could not be assigned. Alloreactive clones required at least 2-fold expansion over unstimulated cells and minimum CFSE-low frequency of 0.002% (template counts) or 0.001% (read counts). Mappable clones were those detected in sequenced pre-transplant spleen, lymph node, or MLR CFSE-low populations of the donor or recipient. Cumulative frequency of alloreactive clones was calculated as a percentage of all sequences weighted by copy number. The source is immuneACCESS, and TCRdb retained only in-frame sequences with V and J called. Part of the clones is not carried over; for the studies checked, unresolved V genes explain less than half of this, and the remainder is unexplained. The DNA was the basis for D and trimming; V, J and clone size are from that table. This sample comprises about 110,000 clones, roughly 95% of them detected only once. Together, the top ten hold about 0.54% of the sample.

Interpreted using the paper, the time point label stands for: cells obtained before transplantation from donor or recipient. CD3+CD4+ and CD3+CD8+ populations were FACS-sorted from unstimulated pre-transplant donor and recipient cells taken from spleen or lymph nodes. V loses 0 bases of germline sequence and J loses 4 bases, and the interval between the two ends is 5 bases. From the cysteine through the phenylalanine, the CDR3 covers 13 amino acids. Only the CDR3 part of the read is kept: 39 bases, read in frame from the first base. CDR1 is given as MNHNS and CDR2 as SASEGT, both from the germline V gene. With regard to this clone: The antigen this receptor binds is unknown. It has no much larger one-base neighbor in the sample; base qualities were not kept.

The sequence was obtained from a human donor who received an intestinal transplant. The input for sequencing was unstimulated CD8+ T cells sorted from spleen or lymph node cells, taken before intestinal transplant. The chain is assembled from TRBV6-1 and TRBJ2-3; no D gene can be assigned with confidence. The CDR3 reads as follows: CASSEAGADTQYF. The sequence in DNA is TGTGCCAGCAGTGAAGCAGGTGCAGATACGCAGTATTTT.